Below are 15 T cell receptor beta chains sequenced from a single sample in a study of T cells and Merkel cell carcinoma outcomes (TCRdb year 2020). Library preparation employed the immunoSEQ multiplex PCR assay. Sourced from immuneACCESS, this table was stored by TCRdb with only in-frame sequences that have V and J called. A share of the clones is absent; for the studies checked, an unresolved V gene accounts for under half, and the remainder has no known explanation. Within this sample are 15,000 to 25,000 clones, with around 80% of them counted one time only. The ten biggest clones cover approximately 2.8% of the sample. Sequencing input: tumor tissue from Merkel cell carcinoma. These receptor sequences come from a human donor with Merkel cell carcinoma.

V usage is TRBV15 and J usage is TRBJ2-7; unclear D gene. Germline V gives CDR1 LNHNV, CDR2 YYDKDF (reference sequence). This CDR3 region has 11 residues. Trimming cost V 5 bases and J 12 bases, with 14 bases left between them. CDR3 in amino acids: CATSPLERRYF. CDR3 nucleotides: TGTGCCACCAGCCCCCTGGAACGGCGGTACTTC.

CDR3 nucleotides: TGTGCCAGCAGTCTACTAGCCGATTCCTACGAGCAGTACTTC. Protein sequence: CASSLLADSYEQYF. The rearrangement links TRBV7-2 to TRBJ2-7; D might be TRBD2 (6 bases). The CDR3 consists of 14 residues. The V gene lost 6 bases and the J gene lost 1 base, with 13 bases spanning the gap. Germline V gene sequence: CDR1 SGHTA, CDR2 FQGNSA.

By share, this clone ranks as medium-sized. This rearrangement joins TRBV7-6 to TRBJ2-2, with D unresolved. The germline V gene encodes CDR1 SGHVS and CDR2 FNYEAQ. Trimming pared 6 bases from V and 5 bases from J, leaving 22 bases between. The CDR3 has 17 residues. DNA for the CDR3: TGTGCCAGCAGTCCGGGTTCCTCATTACAAGTAACCGGGGAGCTGTTTTTT. Translated, it gives CASSPGSSLQVTGELFF.

This chain connects TRBV6-5 to TRBJ2-7; D may correspond to TRBD1 or TRBD2 (5 bases each). Germline lookup yields CDR1 MNHEY and CDR2 SVGAGI. The CDR3 spans 15 residues. Between the trimmed V and J ends, which lost 5 bases and 3 bases, there was a span of 17 bases. CDR3 DNA: TGTGCCAGCAGTCCCTTACCCCGGGACCACTACGAGCAGTACTTC. Translation: CASSPLPRDHYEQYF.

This CDR3 reads CASSNRGPPNEKLFF. As DNA, the CDR3 is TGCGCCAGCTCCAACCGGGGGCCCCCGAATGAAAAACTGTTTTTT. The chain combines TRBV5-1 with TRBJ1-4; perhaps TRBD1 as D (6 bases). CDR1 is SGHRS and CDR2 is YFSETQ in the germline V gene. The CDR3 is 15 amino acids. The V end lost 7 bases, the J end lost 5 bases, and 18 bases lay between the germline ends.

The chain couples TRBV16 to TRBJ1-1; D uncertain. The CDR3 loop spans 14 amino acids. The V end was cut by 3 bases, the J end by 11 bases, with 19 bases between. CDR1 KGHSY and CDR2 FQNENV come from the germline V gene. CDR3 protein: CASSQNSGSGGAFF. The CDR3 nucleotides read TGTGCCAGCAGCCAGAACAGCGGTTCCGGTGGGGCTTTCTTT.

This chain connects TRBV13 to TRBJ1-4; no clear D. Germline loops: CDR1 PRHDT, CDR2 FYEKMQ (reference sequence). V lost 1 base, J lost 11 bases, and 14 bases lay in between. The CDR3 contains 14 residues. CDR3 protein: CASSLAAEGGKLFF. The CDR3 DNA is TGTGCCAGCAGCTTAGCGGCGGAAGGAGGGAAACTGTTTTTT.

The chain joins TRBV2 to TRBJ2-2, with 9 bases identical to TRBD1. Germline CDR1 SNHLY, CDR2 FYNNEI. The trim removed 11 bases at V and 5 bases at J, leaving 12 bases unmatched. The CDR3 runs to 15 residues. The CDR3 here is CAGKQGAWQTGELFF. The CDR3 DNA follows: TGTGCCGGGAAACAGGGGGCATGGCAGACCGGGGAGCTGTTTTTT.

This chain uses TRBV5-1 with TRBJ1-1; 8 bases fit TRBD1. The CDR3 has 14 residues. The V and J ends lost 8 bases and 5 bases, in that order; junction bases with no gene match: 11. CDR1 is SGHRS and CDR2 is YFSETQ in the germline V gene. CDR3 in DNA: TGCGCCAGTCGTCTAGGACAGGGTTTAACTGAAGCTTTCTTT. Protein product: CASRLGQGLTEAFF.

The J gene is TRBJ1-2, the V gene TRBV6-1, with D possibly matching TRBD1 (6 bases). Trimming took off 4 bases at V and 7 bases at J, with 22 bases between the two ends. There are 16 residues in the CDR3. CDR1 is MNHNS, CDR2 SASEGT, per germline. CDR3 coding DNA: TGTGCCAGCAGTGGGGAGCCCGGGGGGCGGCAGGGTGGCTACACCTTC. Amino acid sequence: CASSGEPGGRQGGYTF.

The chain combines TRBV29-1 with TRBJ2-5; D is uncertain. In germline, CDR1 is SQVTM, CDR2 ANQGSEA. CDR3 length: 13 residues. Trimming stripped 7 bases from V and 6 bases from J, with 18 bases between. The CDR3 loop reads CSAAPRDAQTQYF. Written as DNA, the CDR3 is TGCAGCGCCGCACCTCGAGACGCCCAGACCCAGTACTTC. Full variable domain (rest looked up from reference TRBV29-1 and TRBJ2-5): SAVISQKPSRDICQRGTSLTIQCQVDSQVTMMFWYRQQPGQSLTLIATANQGSEATYESGFVIDKFPISRPNLTFSTLTVSNMSPEDSSIYLCSAAPRDAQTQYFGPGTRLLVL.

The chain uses TRBV5-5 and TRBJ1-4; no clear D gene. This CDR3 comprises 12 residues. Germline V CDR1 and CDR2: SGHKS, YYEKEE (reference sequence). V was clipped by 4 bases and J by 2 bases, with 3 bases between them. The CDR3 sequence: CASSITNEKLFF. For the CDR3, the DNA is TGTGCCAGCAGCATCACTAATGAAAAACTGTTTTTT.

The chain carries TRBV5-6 and TRBJ1-1; D is undetermined. V lost 0 bases and J lost 1, with 4 bases in between. The CDR3 contains 13 residues. The germline gives CDR1 SGHDT, CDR2 YYEEEE. The CDR3, as DNA: TGTGCCAGCAGCTTGGGGGGGAACACTGAAGCTTTCTTT. Protein sequence: CASSLGGNTEAFF.

The CDR3, as DNA: TGTGCCAGCAGCCCGTCCCCTATTTCACCCCTCCACTTT. Its translation is CASSPSPISPLHF. The rearrangement links TRBV6-5 to TRBJ1-6; D call uncertain. Germline V gives CDR1 MNHEY, CDR2 SVGAGI. The V end was cut by 6 bases, the J end by 9 bases, with 12 bases between. The CDR3 extends over 13 amino acids.

V gene TRBV5-1 combines with J gene TRBJ2-7; D possibly corresponds to TRBD2 (6 bases). Per germline, CDR1 SGHRS and CDR2 YFSETQ. The CDR3 is 14 amino acids. Trimming removed 1 base from V and 0 bases from J, with 8 bases in between. The DNA of the CDR3 is TGCGCCAGCAGCTTGCACGGGGGCTCCTACGAGCAGTACTTC. Protein product: CASSLHGGSYEQYF.